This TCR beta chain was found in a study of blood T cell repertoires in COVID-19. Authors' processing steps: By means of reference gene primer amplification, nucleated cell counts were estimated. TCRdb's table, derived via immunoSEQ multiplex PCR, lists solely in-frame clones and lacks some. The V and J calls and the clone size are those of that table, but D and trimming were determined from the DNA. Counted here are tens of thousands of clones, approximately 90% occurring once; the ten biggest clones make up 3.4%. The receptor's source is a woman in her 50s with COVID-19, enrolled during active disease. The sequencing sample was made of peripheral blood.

CDR3 residues: CASSPLRVVVREQFF. The CDR3 bases are TGTGCCAGCTCACCACTACGGGTGGTGGTAAGAGAGCAGTTCTTC. The J gene is TRBJ2-1, the V gene TRBV18; unclear D gene. Per germline, CDR1 KGHSH and CDR2 LQKENI. This CDR3 has 15 residues. The V end lost 1 base, the J end lost 10 bases, and 17 bases lay between the germline ends.